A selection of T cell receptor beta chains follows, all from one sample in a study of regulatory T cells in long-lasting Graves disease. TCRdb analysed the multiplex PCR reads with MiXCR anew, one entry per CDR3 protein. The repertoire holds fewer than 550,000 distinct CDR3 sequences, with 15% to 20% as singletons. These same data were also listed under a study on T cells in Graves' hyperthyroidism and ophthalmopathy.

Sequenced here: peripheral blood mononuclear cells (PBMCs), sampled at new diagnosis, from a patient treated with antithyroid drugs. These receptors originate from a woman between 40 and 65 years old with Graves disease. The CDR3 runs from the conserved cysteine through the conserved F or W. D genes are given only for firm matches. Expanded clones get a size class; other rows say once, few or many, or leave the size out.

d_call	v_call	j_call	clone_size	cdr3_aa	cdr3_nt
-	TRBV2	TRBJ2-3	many	CASAAGTDTQYF	TGTGCCAGCGCCGCTGGCACAGATACGCAGTATTTT
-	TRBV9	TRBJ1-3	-	CASSVGAGSGNTIYF	TGTGCCAGCAGCGTAGGCGCGGGGTCTGGAAACACCATATATTTT
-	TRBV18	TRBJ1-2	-	CASSPGGASNYGYTF	TGTGCCAGCTCACCAGGAGGGGCATCCAACTATGGCTACACCTTC
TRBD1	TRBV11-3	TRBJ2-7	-	CASSLGTGTGVLTYEQYF	TGTGCCAGCAGCTTAGGGACCGGGACAGGGGTCCTTACCTACGAGCAGTACTTC
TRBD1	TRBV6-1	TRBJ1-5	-	CASAQGTGYNQPQHF	TGTGCCAGCGCCCAGGGGACAGGGTACAATCAGCCCCAGCATTTT
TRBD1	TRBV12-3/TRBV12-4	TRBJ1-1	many	CASTLTGPEAFF	TGTGCCAGCACCCTGACAGGGCCTGAAGCTTTCTTT
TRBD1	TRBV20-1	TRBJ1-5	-	CSARGQETIYSNQPQHF	TGCAGTGCTAGGGGACAGGAGACTATTTATAGCAATCAGCCCCAGCATTTT
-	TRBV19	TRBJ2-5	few	CASSPTQGPRRETQYF	TGTGCCAGTAGCCCAACTCAGGGTCCGAGGCGAGAGACCCAGTACTTC
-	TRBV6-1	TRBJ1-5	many	CASSEAIMGVQAQHF	TGTGCCAGCAGTGAAGCAATAATGGGGGTCCAGGCCCAGCATTTT
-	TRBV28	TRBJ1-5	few	CASSFPLRTASNQPQHF	TGTGCCAGCAGTTTCCCCCTCCGGACAGCCTCTAATCAGCCCCAGCATTTT
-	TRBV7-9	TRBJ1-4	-	CASSTRGGPTNEKLFF	TGTGCCAGCAGCACCCGCGGGGGGCCAACTAATGAAAAACTGTTTTTT
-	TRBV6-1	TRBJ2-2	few	CASSVVRGDTGELFF	TGTGCCAGCAGTGTCGTCAGGGGTGACACCGGGGAGCTGTTTTTT
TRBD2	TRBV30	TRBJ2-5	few	CAWSVGGGLRETQYF	TGTGCCTGGAGTGTTGGCGGGGGGCTACGGGAGACCCAGTACTTC
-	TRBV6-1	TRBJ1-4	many	CASSRGLTATNEKLFF	TGTGCCAGCAGTCGAGGACTGACTGCAACTAATGAAAAACTGTTTTTT
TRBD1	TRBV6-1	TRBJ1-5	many	CASSEAGDRAWQPQHF	TGTGCCAGCAGTGAAGCGGGGGACAGGGCTTGGCAGCCCCAGCATTTT
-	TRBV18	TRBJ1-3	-	CASSPPGAQGNTIYF	TGTGCCAGCTCACCACCGGGGGCGCAAGGAAACACCATATATTTT
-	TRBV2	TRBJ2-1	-	CASTLQGVANNEQFF	TGTGCCAGCACTCTACAAGGGGTGGCGAACAATGAGCAGTTCTTC
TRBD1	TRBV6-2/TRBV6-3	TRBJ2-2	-	CASSYQGADTGELFF	TGTGCCAGCAGTTACCAGGGGGCGGACACCGGGGAGCTGTTTTTT
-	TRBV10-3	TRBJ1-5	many	CASGQGPAGNQPQHF	TGTGCCTCTGGGCAGGGCCCCGCTGGCAATCAGCCCCAGCATTTT
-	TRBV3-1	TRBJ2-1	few	CASSRVLEGVFNEQFF	TGTGCCAGCAGCCGGGTCCTCGAAGGGGTCTTCAATGAGCAGTTCTTC
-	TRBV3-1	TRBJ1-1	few	CASSQARALYRAFF	TGTGCCAGCAGCCAAGCACGGGCTTTATACCGGGCTTTCTTT
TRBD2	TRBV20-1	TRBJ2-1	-	CSALGLAGVYNEQFF	TGCAGTGCTCTTGGGCTAGCGGGGGTTTACAATGAGCAGTTCTTC
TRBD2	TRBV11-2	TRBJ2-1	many	CASSLDYPGLANEQFF	TGTGCCAGCAGCTTAGATTATCCGGGACTAGCGAATGAGCAGTTCTTC
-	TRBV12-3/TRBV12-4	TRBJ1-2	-	CASSLAPGYGYTF	TGTGCCAGCAGTTTAGCGCCTGGGTATGGCTACACCTTC